This T cell receptor (beta chain) was sequenced for a study of patients and donors after allogeneic stem cell transplantation. With 6 bases clipped from V and 3 bases from J, the junction kept 11 bases outside the gene matches. CDR1 and CDR2 (germline): DFQATT, SNEGSKA (reference sequence). This CDR3 has 16 amino acids. TCRdb independently ran MiXCR on the RT-PCR reads; one entry per CDR3 protein. The table includes roughly 200,000 distinct CDR3 sequences, around two fifths detected once. V is TRBV20-1 and J is TRBJ1-6; TRBD1 agrees at 7 bases. The receptor was isolated from a human donor who was either an allogeneic HSCT recipient or a stem cell or donor lymphocyte infusion donor (not recorded which). It is not recorded whose cells these are; they may come from a transplant donor. The source material was blood, either unsorted or a sorted T cell fraction (not recorded which). CDR3 sequence: CSATQGGSFYNSPLHF. CDR3 DNA: TGCAGTGCCACCCAGGGGGGCTCCTTCTATAATTCACCCCTCCACTTT.